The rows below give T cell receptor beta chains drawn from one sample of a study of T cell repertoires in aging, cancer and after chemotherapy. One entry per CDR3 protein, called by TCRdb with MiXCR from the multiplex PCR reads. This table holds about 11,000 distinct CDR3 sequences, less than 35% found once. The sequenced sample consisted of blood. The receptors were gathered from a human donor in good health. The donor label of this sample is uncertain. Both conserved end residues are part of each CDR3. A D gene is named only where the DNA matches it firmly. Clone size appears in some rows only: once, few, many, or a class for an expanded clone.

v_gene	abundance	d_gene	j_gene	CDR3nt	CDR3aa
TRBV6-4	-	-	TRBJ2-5	TGTGCCAGCAGTTACACGCCGGGACGGATAAAAGAGACCCAGTACTTC	CASSYTPGRIKETQYF
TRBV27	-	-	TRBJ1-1	TGTGCCAGCGGTCGAAACACTGAAGCTTTCTTT	CASGRNTEAFF
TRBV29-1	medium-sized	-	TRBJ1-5	TGCAGCGTCAGGGCTGGCAATCAGCCCCAGCATTTT	CSVRAGNQPQHF
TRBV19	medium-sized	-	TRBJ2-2	TGTGCCAGTAGTTCCACAGGGGAGGCCGGGGAGCTGTTTTTT	CASSSTGEAGELFF
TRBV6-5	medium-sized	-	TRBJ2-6	TGTGCCAGCAGTCCCTCCAGTGGGGCCAACGTCCTGACTTTC	CASSPSSGANVLTF
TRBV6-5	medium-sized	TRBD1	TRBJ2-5	TGTGCCAGCAGTCGCGGGACAGGGGCCGTGGCCCAGTACTTC	CASSRGTGAVAQYF
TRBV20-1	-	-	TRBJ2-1	TGCAGTGCTAGAGACTCCGACAGTGAGCAGTTCTTC	CSARDSDSEQFF
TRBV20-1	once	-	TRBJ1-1	TGCAGTGCTACCCAAGGGGACCGGGACACTGAAGCTTTCTTT	CSATQGDRDTEAFF
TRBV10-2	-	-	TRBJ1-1	TGCGCCAGCAGTGAAGCACCTTGGGGAGGGCATGGCGCCCCGGGGAGCACTGAAGCTTTCTTT	CASSEAPWGGHGAPGSTEAFF
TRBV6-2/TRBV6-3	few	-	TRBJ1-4	TGTGCCAGCAGTACTTACTCACACAGGGAAAAACTGTTTTTT	CASSTYSHREKLFF
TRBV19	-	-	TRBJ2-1	TGTGCCAGCAGTCGGTCCATCCTCAATGAGCAGTTCTTC	CASSRSILNEQFF
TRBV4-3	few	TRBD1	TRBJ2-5	TGCGCCAGCAGCCAAGATCGTAGGGGGCGGTATGAGACCCAGTACTTC	CASSQDRRGRYETQYF
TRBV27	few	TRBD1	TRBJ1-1	TGTGCCAGCAGTTGGGGGACAGCTGCGAGGGAAGCTTTCTTT	CASSWGTAAREAFF
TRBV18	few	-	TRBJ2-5	TGTGCCAGCTCCCCGTGGGGGGGCGAAGAGACCCAGTACTTC	CASSPWGGEETQYF
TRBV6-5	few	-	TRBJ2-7	TGTGCCAGCAGTTACGCAGGCTCCTACGAGCAGTACTTC	CASSYAGSYEQYF
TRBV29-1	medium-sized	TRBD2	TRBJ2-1	TGCAGCGGGGGGACTAGCGGGGGATCCAATGAGCAGTTCTTC	CSGGTSGGSNEQFF
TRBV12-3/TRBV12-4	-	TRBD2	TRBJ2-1	TGTGCCAGCAGTTTAGCGGGAGGGATGTCTTATGAGCAGTTCTTC	CASSLAGGMSYEQFF
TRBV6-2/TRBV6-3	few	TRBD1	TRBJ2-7	TGTGCCAGCGAAAAGACAGGGGGCTACGAGCAGTACTTC	CASEKTGGYEQYF
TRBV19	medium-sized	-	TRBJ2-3	TGTGCCAGTAGTCCCGGGTTGACAGTAGATACGCAGTATTTT	CASSPGLTVDTQYF
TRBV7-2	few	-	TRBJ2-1	TGTGCCAGCAGCTTAGGGCAGGACGGGCTGGGGTTCTTC	CASSLGQDGLGFF
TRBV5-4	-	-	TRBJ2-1	TGTGCCAGCAGTCAAGTCTCCTACAATGAGCAGTTCTTC	CASSQVSYNEQFF
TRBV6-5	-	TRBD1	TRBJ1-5	TGTGCCAGCGACAGGGGCAATCAGCCCCAGCATTTT	CASDRGNQPQHF
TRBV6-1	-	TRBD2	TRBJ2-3	TGTGCCAGCAGGAAGTTTCTAGCGGGAAGCACAGATACGCAGTATTTT	CASRKFLAGSTDTQYF
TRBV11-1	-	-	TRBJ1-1	TGTGCCAGCAGCCCAAAGTCTGAAGCTTTCTTT	CASSPKSEAFF
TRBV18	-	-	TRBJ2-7	TGTGCCAGCTCACCGATTAGCTGTGGCGAGCAGTACTTC	CASSPISCGEQYF
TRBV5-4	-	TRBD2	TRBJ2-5	TGTGCCAGCAGCTTCCCTATCGGGGGGGTAGAAGAGACCCAGTACTTC	CASSFPIGGVEETQYF
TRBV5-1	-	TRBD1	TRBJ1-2	TGCGCCAGCAGCTTGTTAAGGGGGCTAAGCTACACCTTC	CASSLLRGLSYTF
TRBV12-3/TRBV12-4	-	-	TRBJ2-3	TGTGCCAGCAGTTTCGGACCAGATACGCAGTATTTT	CASSFGPDTQYF
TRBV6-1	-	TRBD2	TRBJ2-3	TGTGCCAGCAGTGGACTAGCGGGGGGCAGCGAAGATACGCAGTATTTT	CASSGLAGGSEDTQYF
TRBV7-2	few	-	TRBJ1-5	TGTGCCAGCAGCCCCCAGTTTAATAGCAATCAGCCCCAGCATTTT	CASSPQFNSNQPQHF
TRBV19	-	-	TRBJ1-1	TGTGCCAGTAGTTCGACTTGGGGGAACACTGAAGCTTTCTTT	CASSSTWGNTEAFF
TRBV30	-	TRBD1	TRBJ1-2	TGTGCCTGGAGAGGAGGTGGCGGGACAGGGAATTTTAGGTTCTATGGCTACACCTTC	CAWRGGGGTGNFRFYGYTF
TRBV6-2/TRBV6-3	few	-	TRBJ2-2	TGTGCCAGCAGACGAACAGGACAGTCCGGGGAGCTGTTTTTT	CASRRTGQSGELFF
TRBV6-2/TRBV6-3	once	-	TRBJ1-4	TGTGCCAGAAGCCCACGGACTGCCCTTTATGAAAAACTGTTTTTT	CARSPRTALYEKLFF
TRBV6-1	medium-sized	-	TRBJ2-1	TGTGCCAGCAGGAAGGACGGCTCCTACAATGAGCAGTTCTTC	CASRKDGSYNEQFF
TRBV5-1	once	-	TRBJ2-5	TGCGCCAGCAGCTTGGAGGTTGGAGTGTTGGAAGAGACCCAGTACTTC	CASSLEVGVLEETQYF
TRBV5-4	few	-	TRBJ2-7	TGTGCCAGCAGCTTCCCCGGGGGCGCAATGGGCGAGCAGTACTTC	CASSFPGGAMGEQYF
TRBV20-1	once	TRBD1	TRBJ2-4	TGCAGTGCTAGAGGGGGGCCGGGACAGGCCGGCGGCATTCAGTACTTC	CSARGGPGQAGGIQYF
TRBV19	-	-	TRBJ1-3	TGTGCCTGTACCTCGTCGAAGGGAAACACCATATATTTT	CACTSSKGNTIYF
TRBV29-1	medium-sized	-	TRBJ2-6	TGCAGCGTAATTACAGTCTCTGGGGCCAACGTCCTGACTTTC	CSVITVSGANVLTF
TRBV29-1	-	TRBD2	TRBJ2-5	TGCAGCGCAACCCCGGGACTAGCTTGCCAAGAGACCCAGTACTTC	CSATPGLACQETQYF
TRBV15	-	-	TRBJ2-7	TGTGCCACCAGCAGAGCCGCGGGGGCATCCTACGAGCTGTACTTC	CATSRAAGASYELYF
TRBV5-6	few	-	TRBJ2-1	TGTGCCAGCAGCTCCTTGGACTCCACCCCTGACAATGAGCAGTTCTTC	CASSSLDSTPDNEQFF
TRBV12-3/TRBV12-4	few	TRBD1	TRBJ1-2	TGTGCCAGCAGCTACCCCCCGACAGGGGTAGGTGGCTACACCTTC	CASSYPPTGVGGYTF
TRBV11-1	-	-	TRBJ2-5	TGTGCCAGCAGCTTAGAAGCTAGTCAAGAGACCCAGTACTTC	CASSLEASQETQYF
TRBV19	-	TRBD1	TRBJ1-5	TGTGCCAGTAGTAGACAGGGTGATCAGCCCCAGCATTTT	CASSRQGDQPQHF
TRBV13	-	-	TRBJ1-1	TGTGCCAGCAGCTTAGGTTTAACCTCTGAAGCTTTCTTT	CASSLGLTSEAFF